This section outlines one T cell receptor (beta chain) sequence together with its context. The sample originates from a study of blood T cell repertoires in COVID-19. Study-wide background: T cells, B-cell-depleted T cells, or PBMCs provided the cDNA or gDNA that served as material.

Per the original data handling: Counts of nucleated cells, estimated from reference gene primer amplification, were obtained. TCRdb keeps only in-frame clones here, not all; method: immunoSEQ multiplex PCR. Clone size and the V and J calls come from that table; the DNA yielded D and trimming. Of 310,000 or so clones in the sample, around 88% are singletons; the top ten hold 6% to 6.5%. V was pared by 5 bases and J by 4 bases, with 8 bases of the junction left unmatched. CDR1 is MNHGY, CDR2 SVAAGI, per germline. The CDR3 has 15 residues. The TCR was taken from a woman aged 40 to 50 who had recovered from COVID-19. The J gene is TRBJ1-1, the V gene TRBV6-9; 9 nucleotides align to TRBD1. The sample comprised PBMCs or T cells enriched from blood (not recorded which). The CDR3, as DNA: TGTGCCAGCAGTCGCCGGGACAGGGTTTCCACTGAAGCTTTCTTT. Translation gives CASSRRDRVSTEAFF.